This entry lists 6 T cell receptor beta chains sequenced from one sample in a study of chemoradiotherapy in HPV16-positive cancers (dated by TCRdb to between 2021 and 2024). To prepare the library, the immunoSEQ multiplex PCR assay was applied. The source is immuneACCESS, and TCRdb retained only in-frame sequences with V and J called. Part of the clones is not carried over; for the studies checked, unresolved V genes explain less than half of this, and the remainder is unexplained. Within this sample are 1,900 or so clones, with approximately 90% of them counted one time only. Clones ranked in the top ten supply approximately 6.9% of the sample. This specimen consisted of tumor tissue, obtained from a patient who underwent chemoradiotherapy. Receptors originate from a human donor with HPV-associated anogenital cancer.

The chain couples TRBV18 to TRBJ2-7; 9 positions match TRBD2. There are 16 residues in the CDR3. CDR1 KGHSH and CDR2 LQKENI come from the germline V gene. The junction had 5 bases not matched to a gene; V was cut back by 2 bases and J by 0 bases. CDR3 protein: CASSPASGAFSYEQYF. In DNA form, the CDR3 reads TGTGCCAGCTCACCAGCTAGCGGGGCGTTCTCCTACGAGCAGTACTTC. The whole variable domain, remainder taken from reference TRBV18 and TRBJ2-7, is NAGVMQNPRHLVRRRGQEARLRCSPMKGHSHVYWYRQLPEEGLKFMVYLQKENIIDESGMPKERFSAEFPKEGPSILRIQQVVRGDSAAYFCASSPASGAFSYEQYFGPGTRLTVT.

The V and J genes are TRBV5-4 and TRBJ2-5, with 15 bases aligning to TRBD2. Losses at the gene ends were 4 bases for V and 5 bases for J; bases not matched to a gene: 9. This CDR3 comprises 17 residues. The germline V gene encodes CDR1 SGHNT and CDR2 YYREEE (reference sequence). The CDR3 spells CASSPGLAGGGMETQYF. CDR3 nucleotides: TGTGCCAGCAGCCCGGGACTAGCGGGGGGCGGGATGGAGACCCAGTACTTC.

This clone was seen a handful of times. The chain carries TRBV11-2 and TRBJ2-3; D perhaps matches TRBD2 (5 bases). The germline CDR1 and CDR2 sequences are SGHAT and FQNNGV. Between the trimmed V and J ends, which lost 0 bases and 3 bases, there was a span of 7 bases. This CDR3 region has 14 residues. CDR3 amino acids: CASSLDRGTDTQYF. CDR3 in DNA: TGTGCCAGCAGCTTAGATCGAGGGACAGATACGCAGTATTTT.

The count of this clone is one. The J gene is TRBJ2-1, the V gene TRBV10-2, with a possible D match to TRBD1 (6 bases). There are 15 residues in the CDR3. From germline, CDR1 is WSHSY and CDR2 SAAADI. The V and J ends lost 6 bases and 0 bases respectively, with 12 bases between them. The CDR3 is CASSPGTPSYNEQFF. DNA for the CDR3: TGCGCCAGCAGCCCAGGGACACCCTCCTACAATGAGCAGTTCTTC.

J is TRBJ2-3 and V is TRBV5-1; perhaps D is TRBD1 or TRBD2 (5 bases each). This CDR3 spans 14 amino acids. CDR1 is SGHRS and CDR2 is YFSETQ in the germline V gene. Trimming shortened V by 5 bases and J by 7 bases, and 17 bases separated the two germline ends. In DNA form, the CDR3 reads TGCGCCAGCAGTCGGGGTGAGGGGTTAAATACGCAGTATTTT. Translated, it gives CASSRGEGLNTQYF.

The chain recombines TRBV7-6 with TRBJ2-7; D is unresolved. V lost 0 bases to trimming and J lost 3 bases, with 12 bases between them. Germline V CDR1 and CDR2: SGHVS, FNYEAQ. The CDR3 extends over 15 amino acids. In DNA form, the CDR3 reads TGTGCCAGCAGCTTAGCGAAACCATCAGGCTACGAGCAGTACTTC. Translation gives CASSLAKPSGYEQYF.